Listed here are 25 T cell receptor beta chains from one sample, sequenced in a study of blood T cell repertoires in COVID-19. Profiling relied on immunoSEQ multiplex PCR, and the TCRdb table lists in-frame clones only, not all of them. The table records more than 15,000 clones, roughly 88% of them present only once. Material: peripheral blood. These receptors came from a man aged 35-49 years with active COVID-19.

The CDR3 is CASSLTGLNTEAFF. The CDR3 region has the DNA TGTGCCAGCAGCTTAACAGGGCTGAACACTGAAGCTTTCTTT. The chain is built from TRBV7-9 and TRBJ1-1; D is perhaps TRBD1 (6 bases). V shed 2 bases and J shed 0 bases, with 7 bases lying between them. There are 14 residues in the CDR3. Germline CDR1 SEHNR, CDR2 FQNEAQ (reference sequence).

This sequence joins TRBV2 and TRBJ1-2, with a possible D match to TRBD1 (6 bases). CDR3 length equals 13 residues. Germline lookup yields CDR1 SNHLY and CDR2 FYNNEI. Deletions cut 0 bases from V and 7 bases from J, with 9 bases between. CDR3 amino acids: CASSEAEGGGYTF. For the CDR3, the DNA is TGTGCCAGCAGTGAAGCTGAAGGGGGTGGCTACACCTTC.

The V and J genes are TRBV2 and TRBJ1-3, with 8 bases that match TRBD1. CDR1 is SNHLY, CDR2 FYNNEI, per germline. The trim removed 6 bases at V and 4 bases at J, leaving 2 bases unmatched. The CDR3 is 13 residues long. CDR3 loop: CASRGQVGNTIYF. As DNA, the CDR3 is TGTGCCAGCAGGGGACAGGTCGGAAACACCATATATTTT. Complete variable domain (other parts from reference TRBV2 and TRBJ1-3): EPEVTQTPSHQVTQMGQEVILRCVPISNHLYFYWYRQILGQKVEFLVSFYNNEISEKSEIFDDQFSVERPDGSNFTLKIRSTKLEDSAMYFCASRGQVGNTIYFGEGSWLTVV.

The genes are TRBV11-2 and TRBJ2-1, with 12 bases identical to TRBD2. The CDR3 spans 16 residues. CDR1 and CDR2 (germline): SGHAT, FQNNGV. V was clipped by 8 bases and J by 4 bases; unmatched bases: 9. CDR3 coding DNA: TGTGCCAGCGACCTGTCCGGACTAGCGGGATACAATGAGCAGTTCTTC. It translates to CASDLSGLAGYNEQFF.

The V call is TRBV7-3, the J call TRBJ2-7; perhaps TRBD2 as D (6 bases). Trimming removed 4 bases from V and 2 bases from J, with 18 bases in between. Germline assignment: CDR1 SGHTA and CDR2 FQGTGA. The CDR3 is 16 amino acids. The CDR3 DNA is TGTGCCAGCAGCTCAGAAGGGGCTAGCGTGGCCTACGAGCAGTACTTC. It translates to CASSSEGASVAYEQYF.

The chain carries TRBV19 and TRBJ1-6, with 7 bases matching TRBD1. The CDR3 extends over 14 amino acids. V lost 5 bases and J lost 7; bases outside the gene matches: 5. Germline loops: CDR1 LNHDA, CDR2 SQIVND (reference sequence). CDR3: CASSDRDRNSPLHF. CDR3 nucleotides: TGTGCCAGTAGTGACCGGGACAGAAATTCACCCCTCCACTTT.

CDR3 DNA sequence: TGTGCCAGTAGTACCGGGCGGGACCGGAACACTGAAGCTTTCTTT. It yields the protein CASSTGRDRNTEAFF. The chain is built from TRBV19 and TRBJ1-1; a weak D match, TRBD1 (5 bases). In germline, CDR1 is LNHDA, CDR2 SQIVND (reference sequence). CDR3 length: 15 residues. V lost 4 bases and J lost 1, with 13 bases in between. The whole variable domain, filled in from reference TRBV19 and TRBJ1-1, reads DGGITQSPKYLFRKEGQNVTLSCEQNLNHDAMYWYRQDPGQGLRLIYYSQIVNDFQKGDIAEGYSVSREKKESFPLTVTSAQKNPTAFYLCASSTGRDRNTEAFFGQGTRLTVV.

The rearrangement links TRBV7-2 to TRBJ1-2, with 8 bases that match TRBD1. V shed 5 bases, J shed 2 bases, and the junction held 4 bases outside the gene matches. This CDR3 is 14 amino acids long. Germline V gives CDR1 SGHTA, CDR2 FQGNSA. In DNA, the CDR3 is TGTGCCAGCAGCGCCCGACAGGGGAACTATGGCTACACCTTC. Encoded protein: CASSARQGNYGYTF.

The chain combines TRBV27 with TRBJ2-6; TRBD2 matches 12 bases. Trimming cost V 0 bases and J 0 bases; bases outside gene matches: 12. Per the germline V gene, CDR1 is MNHEY and CDR2 is SMNVEV (reference sequence). This CDR3 spans 22 amino acids. The CDR3 DNA follows: TGTGCCAGCAGTTTATCAATTCCGGGACTAGCGGGTGCCCTCTCTGGGGCCAACGTCCTGACTTTC. The encoded protein is CASSLSIPGLAGALSGANVLTF.

V usage is TRBV25-1 and J usage is TRBJ2-1; D may be TRBD2 (6 bases). The V gene's germline CDR1 is MGHDK and CDR2 SYGVNS. Trimming stripped 0 bases from V and 4 bases from J, with 16 bases between. The CDR3 consists of 17 residues. CDR3 DNA sequence: TGTGCCAGCAGTGAATATAGTGGGGGAGGTCCTTACAATGAGCAGTTCTTC. This sequence encodes CASSEYSGGGPYNEQFF.

This clone was seen once. This CDR3 is CASSLGTGGRADTQYF. Written as DNA, the CDR3 is TGTGCCAGCAGCTTGGGGACTGGCGGGAGGGCAGATACGCAGTATTTT. The V gene is TRBV5-8, the J gene TRBJ2-3; 9 nucleotides align to TRBD2. Germline CDR1 reads SGHTS; CDR2 reads YDEGEE. V trimming: 0 bases; J trimming: 4 bases; junction bases outside the gene matches: 6. There are 16 residues in the CDR3.

The rearrangement links TRBV27 to TRBJ2-7; the match to TRBD2 covers 11 bases. The length of the CDR3 is 15 residues. The germline gives CDR1 MNHEY, CDR2 SMNVEV (reference sequence). V shed 4 bases and J 2 bases; nucleotides not matched to a gene: 4. CDR3 sequence: CASSWGTSGTYEQYF. In DNA, the CDR3 is TGTGCCAGCAGTTGGGGGACTAGCGGAACCTACGAGCAGTACTTC.

The rearrangement joins TRBV6-5 to TRBJ2-3; D not resolved. Trimming left V 5 bases short and J 2 bases short, with 8 bases between. Germline loops: CDR1 MNHEY, CDR2 SVGAGI. The CDR3 has 13 residues. As DNA, the CDR3 is TGTGCCAGCAGTCCTCTACCCACAGATACGCAGTATTTT. It yields the protein CASSPLPTDTQYF.

This sequence joins TRBV6-2 or TRBV6-3 and TRBJ1-5; 9 nucleotides line up with TRBD1. Germline CDR1 and CDR2: MNHEY and SVGEGT. Trimming took 6 bases from V and 4 from J; bases not matched to a gene: 7. This CDR3 is 15 amino acids long. CDR3 residues: CASSPGTGINQPQHF. DNA of the CDR3: TGTGCCAGCAGCCCCGGGACAGGGATTAATCAGCCCCAGCATTTT.

CDR3 amino acids: CASSIVLSGSRTDTQYF. The DNA for the CDR3 is TGTGCCAGTAGTATAGTCCTTAGCGGGAGCCGCACAGATACGCAGTATTTT. The chain employs TRBV19 and TRBJ2-3; 9 bases match TRBD2. Germline V CDR1 and CDR2: LNHDA, SQIVND (reference sequence). With 1 base clipped from V and 1 base from J, the junction kept 6 bases outside the gene matches. The CDR3 extends over 17 amino acids.

The rearrangement links TRBV3-1 (or the pseudogene TRBV3-2) to TRBJ2-1, with 7 bases that match TRBD2. With 2 bases clipped from V and 9 bases from J, the junction kept 7 bases outside the gene matches. The length of the CDR3 is 14 residues. Per germline, CDR1 LGHDT and CDR2 YNNKEL (reference sequence). DNA for the CDR3: TGTGCCAGCAGCCAAAAGGCCGGGAGGCTTGAGCAGTTCTTC. Encoded protein: CASSQKAGRLEQFF.

The chain combines TRBV4-3 with TRBJ2-2; D might be TRBD2 (7 bases). Trimming shortened V by 1 base and J by 6 bases, and 18 bases separated the two germline ends. The germline CDR1 and CDR2 sequences are LGHNA and YSLEER. CDR3 length: 17 residues. The CDR3 DNA is TGCGCCAGCAGCCAAGGGGTCGCGGGGGCGCAGGCCGGGGAGCTGTTTTTT. This sequence encodes CASSQGVAGAQAGELFF.

This clone has just one count. The chain combines TRBV2 with TRBJ2-2, with 7 bases identical to TRBD2. The CDR3 has 15 amino acids. With 6 bases clipped from V and 5 bases from J, the junction kept 9 bases outside the gene matches. The germline CDR1 and CDR2 sequences are SNHLY and FYNNEI. The CDR3 DNA follows: TGTGCCAGCAGGGGGGACGGGGGGTATACCGGGGAGCTGTTTTTT. As protein: CASRGDGGYTGELFF.

This CDR3 is CASSLVAFGSEQFF. The CDR3 DNA reads TGTGCCAGCAGCTTAGTGGCCTTCGGGAGTGAGCAGTTCTTC. The V gene is TRBV7-8, the J gene TRBJ2-1; D may be TRBD2 (6 bases). The CDR3 loop spans 14 amino acids. Trimming left V 1 base short and J 9 bases short, with 13 bases between. Germline CDR1 is SGHVS and CDR2 is FQNEAQ.

V usage is TRBV18 and J usage is TRBJ2-5, with TRBD2 matching over 8 bases. Germline assignment: CDR1 KGHSH and CDR2 LQKENI. This CDR3 comprises 14 residues. V gave up 3 bases and J gave up 4 bases; unmatched junction bases: 4. The CDR3 region has the DNA TGTGCCAGCTCACCTCGGGAGGGAGGAGAGACCCAGTACTTC. Protein: CASSPREGGETQYF.

This clone appeared a single time. J is TRBJ2-3 and V is TRBV4-1, with D possibly being TRBD1 (5 bases). Per germline, CDR1 MGHRA and CDR2 YSYEKL. V was cut by 6 bases and J by 4 bases, with 11 bases left in between. The CDR3 loop spans 13 amino acids. The CDR3 region is CASSIQGADTQYF. The CDR3 coding sequence is TGCGCCAGCAGTATCCAGGGCGCAGATACGCAGTATTTT.

V gene TRBV4-3 combines with J gene TRBJ1-4; the match to TRBD1 covers 7 bases. In germline, CDR1 is LGHNA, CDR2 YSLEER. V dropped 0 bases and J dropped 3; count of bases not matched to a gene: 7. The CDR3 runs to 17 residues. CDR3 region: CASSQDPRQGANEKLFF. In DNA, the CDR3 is TGCGCCAGCAGCCAAGATCCAAGACAGGGAGCTAATGAAAAACTGTTTTTT.

V gene TRBV15 combines with J gene TRBJ1-1, with D unclear. The V gene's germline CDR1 is LNHNV and CDR2 YYDKDF (reference sequence). V was cut by 3 bases and J by 2 bases, with 10 bases left in between. The CDR3 totals 14 residues. The CDR3 bases are TGTGCCACCAGCAGCCTAGGAGTCAACACTGAAGCTTTCTTT. Amino acids: CATSSLGVNTEAFF. Full variable domain (missing parts from reference TRBV15 and TRBJ1-1): DAMVIQNPRYQVTQFGKPVTLSCSQTLNHNVMYWYQQKSSQAPKLLFHYYDKDFNNEADTPDNFQSRRPNTSFCFLDIRSPGLGDTAMYLCATSSLGVNTEAFFGQGTRLTVV.

The chain uses TRBV11-2 and TRBJ1-1, with TRBD1 identical over 9 bases. Germline loops: CDR1 SGHAT, CDR2 FQNNGV. This CDR3 contains 12 residues. V shed 3 bases, J shed 8 bases, and the junction held 1 base outside the gene matches. CDR3 sequence: CASSFGTGEAFF. The DNA of the CDR3 is TGTGCCAGCAGCTTTGGGACAGGGGAAGCTTTCTTT.

The V and J genes are TRBV7-6 and TRBJ1-1; D is ambiguous. CDR1 is SGHVS, CDR2 FNYEAQ, per germline. V lost 0 bases and J lost 0, with 11 bases in between. The CDR3 runs to 16 residues. The CDR3 sequence: CASSLAGIRMNTEAFF. The CDR3 DNA sequence: TGTGCCAGCAGCTTAGCCGGGATACGTATGAACACTGAAGCTTTCTTT.